These T cell receptor beta chains were read from a single sample in a study of CD8+ T cells in alopecia areata. Sequencing was performed with immunoSEQ multiplex PCR; in TCRdb, only in-frame clones are kept and a portion is missing. The table records roughly 200,000 clones, approximately 60% of them present only once. The sample comprised CD8+ T cells sorted from blood. Source of these receptors: a human donor in good health. Both conserved end residues are part of each CDR3. A D gene is named only where the DNA matches it firmly. Clone size is stated in some rows and not others, as once, few, many or a class when expanded.

few	TRBD1	TRBV10-3	TRBJ1-2	CAISGDRGTNGGYTF	TGTGCCATCAGTGGGGACAGGGGGACTAATGGTGGCTACACCTTC
.	.	TRBV5-4	TRBJ1-3	CASSGFPGTRGNTIYF	TGTGCCAGCAGCGGGTTTCCCGGGACGCGTGGAAACACCATATATTTT
few	.	TRBV18	TRBJ1-6	CASSPWQSHSPLHF	TGTGCCAGCTCACCATGGCAGTCTCATTCACCCCTCCACTTT
.	.	TRBV30	TRBJ2-7	CAWREGGFGYEQYF	TGTGCCTGGAGGGAAGGAGGGTTCGGCTACGAGCAGTACTTC
.	.	TRBV2	TRBJ2-3	CASTLSDTQYF	TGTGCCAGCACGCTATCAGATACGCAGTATTTT
few	.	TRBV7-9	TRBJ2-7	CASSLEATYEQYF	TGTGCCAGCAGCTTAGAAGCTACCTACGAGCAGTACTTC
.	TRBD2	TRBV27	TRBJ2-7	CASSLAGGLYEQYF	TGTGCCAGCAGCCTAGCGGGGGGGCTATACGAGCAGTACTTC
.	.	TRBV6-6	TRBJ2-7	CASSPLGDEQYF	TGTGCCAGCAGTCCACTGGGGGACGAGCAGTACTTC
once	.	TRBV29-1	TRBJ1-1	CQGGSGGEEAFF	TGTCAAGGAGGGAGTGGAGGGGAGGAAGCTTTCTTT
.	TRBD2	TRBV29-1	TRBJ2-7	CSVDTHREGKQYF	TGCAGCGTTGATACGCACCGGGAGGGGAAACAGTACTTC
.	.	TRBV7-9	TRBJ1-5	CASSHRDNEGQPQHF	TGTGCCAGCAGCCACCGGGACAATGAAGGACAGCCCCAGCATTTT
.	TRBD1	TRBV4-1	TRBJ1-2	CASSPAPGQADGYTF	TGCGCCAGCAGCCCCGCCCCGGGACAGGCAGACGGCTACACCTTC
.	TRBD2	TRBV2	TRBJ2-3	CASSTSGGGTDTQYF	TGTGCCAGCAGTACTAGCGGGGGGGGCACAGATACGCAGTATTTT
.	.	TRBV5-4	TRBJ2-3	CASRMIESDTQYF	TGTGCCAGCAGGATGATCGAATCTGATACGCAGTATTTT
few	.	TRBV19	TRBJ1-1	CASSPRAAKGTEAFF	TGTGCCAGTAGTCCCCGAGCGGCTAAAGGCACTGAAGCTTTCTTT
.	TRBD1	TRBV25-1	TRBJ2-7	CASTQGAAYEQYF	TGTGCCAGCACGCAGGGGGCGGCCTACGAGCAGTACTTC
few	.	TRBV12-5	TRBJ2-1	CASGLSSSYNEQFF	TGTGCTAGTGGTTTAAGCAGCTCCTACAATGAGCAGTTCTTC
few	.	TRBV4-1	TRBJ1-6	CASSQVRGKRSPLHF	TGCGCCAGCAGCCAAGTTCGAGGGAAAAGGTCACCCCTCCACTTT
.	.	TRBV4-1	TRBJ1-2	CASSLPGPSDYTF	TGCGCCAGCAGCCTTCCGGGCCCGAGCGACTACACCTTC
many	TRBD2	TRBV6-4	TRBJ2-3	CASSERAGGSDTQYF	TGTGCCAGCAGTGAGCGAGCGGGGGGGTCAGATACGCAGTATTTT